The present T cell receptor beta chain was sequenced within a study of T-cell memory formation after mild COVID-19. Study-wide background: TCR clusters were mostly donor specific.

Deletions cut 8 bases from V and 5 bases from J, with 18 bases between. The CDR3 has 14 residues. Barcoded TCR alpha and TCR beta cDNA libraries with UMIs came from 5'RACE using constant-segment primers. TCRdb used MiXCR to reprocess the 5' RACE reads, holding one entry per CDR3 protein. The sample records hundreds of thousands of distinct CDR3 sequences, approximately 16% being singletons. Study-level points and caveats: Shrinking CD4+ clones were chiefly CM and EM; CD8+ ones were chiefly EMRA.

With respect to this clonotype: The antigen remains unidentified.

The rearrangement joins TRBV12-3 or TRBV12-4 to TRBJ1-1, with D maybe TRBD1 (6 bases). The sample was PBMCs or a T cell subset sorted from them (not recorded which). This TCR came from a man younger than 35 who had mild COVID-19 (a few samples of this study predate the infection). Cell type and time point are not known. The CDR3: CASAPSGERTEAFF. The DNA of the CDR3 is TGTGCCAGCGCACCCTCAGGGGAGCGGACTGAAGCTTTCTTT.